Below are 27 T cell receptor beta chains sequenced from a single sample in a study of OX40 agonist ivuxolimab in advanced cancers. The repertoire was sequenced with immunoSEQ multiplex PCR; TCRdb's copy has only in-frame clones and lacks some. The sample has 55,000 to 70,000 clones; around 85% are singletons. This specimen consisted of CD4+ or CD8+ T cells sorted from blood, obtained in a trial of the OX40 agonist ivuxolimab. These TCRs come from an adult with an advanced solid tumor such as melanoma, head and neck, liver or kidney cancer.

In DNA, the CDR3 is TGTGCCAGCAGCTTAATCGGTAGTAAACTCACAGATACGCAGTATTTT. Encoded protein: CASSLIGSKLTDTQYF. This sequence joins TRBV7-3 and TRBJ2-3, with unresolved D. The germline V and J ends were trimmed by 1 base and 2 bases, with 13 bases remaining between them. The CDR3 is made up of 16 amino acids. Germline lookup yields CDR1 SGHTA and CDR2 FQGTGA.

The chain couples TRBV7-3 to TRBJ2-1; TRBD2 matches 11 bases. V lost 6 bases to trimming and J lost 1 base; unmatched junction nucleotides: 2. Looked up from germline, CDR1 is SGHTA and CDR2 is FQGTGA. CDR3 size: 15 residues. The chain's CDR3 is CASSIAGGSYNEQFF. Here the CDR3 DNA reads TGTGCCAGCAGTATAGCGGGAGGGTCCTACAATGAGCAGTTCTTC.

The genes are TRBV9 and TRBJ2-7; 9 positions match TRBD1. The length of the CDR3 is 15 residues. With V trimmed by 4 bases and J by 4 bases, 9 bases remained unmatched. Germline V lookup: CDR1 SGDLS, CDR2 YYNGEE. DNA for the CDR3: TGTGCCAGCAGCTTACGACAGGGGGGAGGATACGAGCAGTACTTC. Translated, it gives CASSLRQGGGYEQYF.

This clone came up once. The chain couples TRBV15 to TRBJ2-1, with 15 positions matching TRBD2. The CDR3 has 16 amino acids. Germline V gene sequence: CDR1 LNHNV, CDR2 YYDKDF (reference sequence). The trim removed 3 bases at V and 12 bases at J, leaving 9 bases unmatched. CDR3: CATSSGGLAGGPGQFF. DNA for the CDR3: TGTGCCACCAGCAGTGGCGGACTAGCGGGAGGGCCGGGGCAGTTCTTC.

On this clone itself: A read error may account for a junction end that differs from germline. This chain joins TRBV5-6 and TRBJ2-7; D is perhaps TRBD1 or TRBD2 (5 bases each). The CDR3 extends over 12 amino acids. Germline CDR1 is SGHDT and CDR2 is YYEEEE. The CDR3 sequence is CASSLGRGRLGF. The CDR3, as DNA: TGTGCCAGCAGTTTGGGCCGGGGCAGGCTAGGCTTC.

CDR3 nucleotide sequence: TGTGCCAGCAGTTACCTCATGCGGGCTAGCGATGAGCAGTTCTTC. Residues: CASSYLMRASDEQFF. The rearrangement uses TRBV6-6 and TRBJ2-1; D is perhaps TRBD2 (6 bases). The V end lost 2 bases, the J end lost 8 bases, and 16 bases lay between the germline ends. There are 15 residues in the CDR3. Per germline, CDR1 MNHNY and CDR2 SVGAGI (reference sequence).

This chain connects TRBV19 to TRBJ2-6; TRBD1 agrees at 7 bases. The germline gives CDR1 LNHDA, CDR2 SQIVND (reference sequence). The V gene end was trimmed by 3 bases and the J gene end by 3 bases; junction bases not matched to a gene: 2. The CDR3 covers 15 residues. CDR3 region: CASSIGQDGANVLTF. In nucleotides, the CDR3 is TGTGCCAGTAGTATTGGACAGGATGGGGCCAACGTCCTGACTTTC.

The CDR3 DNA sequence: TGTGCCAGCAGCTCTCCGGGGACAGGGAATCAGCCCCAGCATTTT. It codes for CASSSPGTGNQPQHF. This chain uses TRBV7-3 with TRBJ1-5; 9 bases align to TRBD1. CDR3 size: 15 residues. The germline V gene encodes CDR1 SGHTA and CDR2 FQGTGA. Unmatched junction bases numbered 5, after V lost 4 bases and J lost 4 bases.

The CDR3 here is CASSSHGTAYEQYF. In nucleotides, the CDR3 is TGTGCCAGCAGCTCGCATGGGACAGCCTACGAGCAGTACTTC. This sequence joins TRBV11-3 and TRBJ2-7; 7 bases match TRBD1. CDR3 length equals 14 residues. The ends lost 4 bases at V and 2 bases at J; junction bases unmatched: 5. Germline-derived CDR1 and CDR2 are SGHNT and YENEEA.

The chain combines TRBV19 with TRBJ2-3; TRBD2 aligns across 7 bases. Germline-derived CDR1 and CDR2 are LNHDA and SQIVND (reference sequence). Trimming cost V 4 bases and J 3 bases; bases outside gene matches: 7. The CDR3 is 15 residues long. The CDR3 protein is CASSTSMGGTDTQYF. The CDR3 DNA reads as TGTGCCAGTAGTACCTCTATGGGGGGGACAGATACGCAGTATTTT.

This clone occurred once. The CDR3 loop reads CASSAGTRGGNEQFF. CDR3 sequence (DNA): TGTGCCAGCAGCGCAGGGACTAGGGGGGGCAATGAGCAGTTCTTC. This chain connects TRBV9 to TRBJ2-1, with TRBD2 identical over 8 bases. J lost 6 bases, V lost 3 bases, and 8 bases had no gene match. Per the germline V gene, CDR1 is SGDLS and CDR2 is YYNGEE. CDR3 length equals 15 residues.

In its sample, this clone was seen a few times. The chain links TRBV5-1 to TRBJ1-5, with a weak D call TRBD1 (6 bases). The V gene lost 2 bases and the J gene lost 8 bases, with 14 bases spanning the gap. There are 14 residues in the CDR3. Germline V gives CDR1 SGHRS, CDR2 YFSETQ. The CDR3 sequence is CASSLEQGGEPQHF. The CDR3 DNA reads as TGCGCCAGCAGCTTAGAACAGGGAGGGGAGCCCCAGCATTTT.

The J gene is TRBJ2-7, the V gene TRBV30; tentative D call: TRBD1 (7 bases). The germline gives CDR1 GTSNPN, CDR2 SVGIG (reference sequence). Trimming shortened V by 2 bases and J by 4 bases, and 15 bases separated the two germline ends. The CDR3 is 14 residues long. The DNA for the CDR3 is TGTGCCTGGAGTCAGGGGGAGGTCCTATACGAGCAGTACTTC. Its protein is CAWSQGEVLYEQYF.

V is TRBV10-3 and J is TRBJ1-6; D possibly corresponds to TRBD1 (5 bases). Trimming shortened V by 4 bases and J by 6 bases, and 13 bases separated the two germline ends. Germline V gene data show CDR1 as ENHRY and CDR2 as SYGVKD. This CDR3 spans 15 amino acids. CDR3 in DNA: TGTGCCATCAGTGGGGGTCAGGGAGGTAATTCACCCCTCCACTTT. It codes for CAISGGQGGNSPLHF.

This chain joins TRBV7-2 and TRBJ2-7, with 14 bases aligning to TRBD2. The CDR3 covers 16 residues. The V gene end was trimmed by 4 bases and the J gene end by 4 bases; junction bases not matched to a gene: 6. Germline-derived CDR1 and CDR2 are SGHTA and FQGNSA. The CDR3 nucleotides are TGTGCCAGCAGCTCGCCGAGGACTAGCGGGGGGTACGAGCAGTACTTC. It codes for CASSSPRTSGGYEQYF.

For the CDR3, the DNA is TGTGCCAGCAGCCAACAGCTGTCTGGGGCCAACGTCCTGACTTTC. Translation gives CASSQQLSGANVLTF. V is TRBV4-2 and J is TRBJ2-6; D remains unclear. The CDR3 covers 15 residues. V shed 2 bases and J shed 1 base, with 6 bases lying between them. Germline V gene data show CDR1 as LGHNA and CDR2 as YNFKEQ.

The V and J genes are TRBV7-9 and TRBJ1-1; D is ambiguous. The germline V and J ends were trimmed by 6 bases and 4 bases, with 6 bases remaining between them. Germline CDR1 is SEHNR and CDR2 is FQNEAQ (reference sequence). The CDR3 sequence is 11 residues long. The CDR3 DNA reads TGTGCCAGCAGTCGGAGCACTGAAGCTTTCTTT. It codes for CASSRSTEAFF.

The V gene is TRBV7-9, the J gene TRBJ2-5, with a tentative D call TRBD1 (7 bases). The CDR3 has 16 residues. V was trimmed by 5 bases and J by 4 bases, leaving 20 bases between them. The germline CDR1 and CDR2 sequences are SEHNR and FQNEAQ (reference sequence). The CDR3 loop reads CASSPAGDRVRETQYF. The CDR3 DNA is TGTGCCAGCAGCCCAGCGGGTGACAGGGTGAGAGAGACCCAGTACTTC.

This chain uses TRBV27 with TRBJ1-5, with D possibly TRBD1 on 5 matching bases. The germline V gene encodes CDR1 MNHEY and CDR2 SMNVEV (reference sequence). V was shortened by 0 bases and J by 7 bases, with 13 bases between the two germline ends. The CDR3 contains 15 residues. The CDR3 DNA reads TGTGCCAGCAGTTTATCTAGGGACCCCCCCCAGCCCCAGCATTTT. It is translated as CASSLSRDPPQPQHF.

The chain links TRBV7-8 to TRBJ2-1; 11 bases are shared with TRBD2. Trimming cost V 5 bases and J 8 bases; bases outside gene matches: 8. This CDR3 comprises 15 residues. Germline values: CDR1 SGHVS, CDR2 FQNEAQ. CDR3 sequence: CASSHSGRALDEQFF. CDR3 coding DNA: TGTGCCAGCAGCCATAGCGGGAGGGCCCTCGATGAGCAGTTCTTC.

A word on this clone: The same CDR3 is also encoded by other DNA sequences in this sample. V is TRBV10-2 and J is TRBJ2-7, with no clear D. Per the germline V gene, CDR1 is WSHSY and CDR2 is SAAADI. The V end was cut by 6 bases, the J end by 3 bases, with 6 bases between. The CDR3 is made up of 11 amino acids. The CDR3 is CASSGGYEQYF. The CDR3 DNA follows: TGCGCCAGCAGCGGCGGCTACGAGCAGTACTTC.

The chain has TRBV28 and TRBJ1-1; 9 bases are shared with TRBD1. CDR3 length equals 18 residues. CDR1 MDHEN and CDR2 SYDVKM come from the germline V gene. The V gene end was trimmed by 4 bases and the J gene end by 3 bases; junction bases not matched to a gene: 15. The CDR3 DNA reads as TGTGCCAGCAGTTCCCCGGGACAGGGAGTTAGTTTTGACACTGAAGCTTTCTTT. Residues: CASSSPGQGVSFDTEAFF.

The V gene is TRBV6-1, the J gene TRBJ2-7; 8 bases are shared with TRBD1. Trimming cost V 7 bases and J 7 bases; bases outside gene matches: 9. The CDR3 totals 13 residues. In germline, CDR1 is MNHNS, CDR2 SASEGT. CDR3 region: CASIGQGLMEQYF. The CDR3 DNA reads TGTGCCAGCATTGGACAGGGCTTGATGGAGCAGTACTTC.

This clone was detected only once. CDR3 residues: CASSPGAGTFYNEQFF. The CDR3, as DNA: TGTGCCAGCAGCCCCGGGGCGGGGACGTTTTACAATGAGCAGTTCTTC. The chain recombines TRBV5-4 with TRBJ2-1, with D tentatively TRBD2 (6 bases). V was shortened by 4 bases and J by 4 bases, with 18 bases between the two germline ends. This CDR3 has 16 residues. Germline CDR1 and CDR2: SGHNT and YYREEE (reference sequence).

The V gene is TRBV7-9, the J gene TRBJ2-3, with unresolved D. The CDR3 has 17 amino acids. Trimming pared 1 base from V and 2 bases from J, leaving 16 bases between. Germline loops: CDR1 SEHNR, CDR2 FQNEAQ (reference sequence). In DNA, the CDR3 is TGTGCCAGCAGCTTAGGATGGGGAACTTCTGACACAGATACGCAGTATTTT. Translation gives CASSLGWGTSDTDTQYF.

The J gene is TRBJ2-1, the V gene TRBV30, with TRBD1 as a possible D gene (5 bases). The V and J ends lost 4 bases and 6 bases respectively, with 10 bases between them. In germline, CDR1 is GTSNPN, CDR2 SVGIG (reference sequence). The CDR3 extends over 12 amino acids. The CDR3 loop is CAWKGDANEQFF. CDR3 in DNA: TGTGCCTGGAAAGGGGATGCCAATGAGCAGTTCTTC.

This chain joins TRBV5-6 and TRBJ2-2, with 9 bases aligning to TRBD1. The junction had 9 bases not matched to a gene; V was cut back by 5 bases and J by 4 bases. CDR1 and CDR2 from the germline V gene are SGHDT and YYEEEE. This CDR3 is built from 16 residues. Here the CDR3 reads CASSRTGTGFTGELFF. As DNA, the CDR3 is TGTGCCAGCAGTCGGACCGGGACAGGGTTCACCGGGGAGCTGTTTTTT.